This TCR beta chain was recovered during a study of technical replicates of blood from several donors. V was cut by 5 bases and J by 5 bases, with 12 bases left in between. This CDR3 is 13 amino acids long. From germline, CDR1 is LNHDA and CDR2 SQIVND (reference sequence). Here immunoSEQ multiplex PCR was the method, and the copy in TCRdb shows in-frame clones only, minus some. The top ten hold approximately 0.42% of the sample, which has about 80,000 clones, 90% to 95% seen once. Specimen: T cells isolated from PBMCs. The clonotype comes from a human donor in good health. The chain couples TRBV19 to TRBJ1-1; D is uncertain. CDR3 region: CASSSYTQTEAFF. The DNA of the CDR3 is TGTGCCAGTAGTTCTTACACCCAAACTGAAGCTTTCTTT.